What follows describes a single TCR beta chain. These data are taken from a study of blood T cell repertoires in COVID-19. Recruitment covered 20 to 25 US areas and drew participants whose ages spanned 18 to 89 years. Grouping used clinical history reported by participants in a survey and questionnaire. The protocol was immunoSEQ multiplex PCR, while the TCRdb copy is restricted to in-frame clones and leaves out a portion. Of some 300,000 clones listed, 90% were seen once; the top ten hold around 4.5%. This CDR3 is built from 17 residues. The trim removed 5 bases at V and 5 bases at J, leaving 8 bases unmatched. Germline V CDR1 and CDR2: LGHDT, YNNKEL (reference sequence).

Sequences were obtained from PBMCs or T cells enriched from blood (not recorded which). This sequence originates from a woman in her late teens or twenties with acute COVID-19. The chain is built from TRBV3-1 (or the pseudogene TRBV3-2) and TRBJ2-5; 16 bases fit TRBD2. The chain's CDR3 is CASSEGTSGRAWETQYF. The CDR3 coding sequence is TGTGCCAGCAGCGAAGGGACTAGCGGGAGGGCCTGGGAGACCCAGTACTTC.